The present entry profiles one T cell receptor beta chain with its context. This specimen belongs to a study of tumor and adjacent non-tumor tissue in lung cancer. The template was RNA from unsorted bulk tissue. The length of the CDR3 is 15 residues. The germline V and J ends were trimmed by 3 bases and 9 bases, with 18 bases remaining between them. Germline CDR1 reads MNHNS; CDR2 reads SASEGT. The library came from three nested PCR rounds adapted from ARM-PCR protocols. TCRdb reanalysed the multiplex PCR reads using MiXCR and keeps one entry per CDR3 protein. The sample carries under 100,000 distinct CDR3 sequences, approximately 71% recorded once.

The sequence derives from a woman in her 70s with non-small cell lung cancer. Sequencing was carried out using lung tumor tissue. The chain links TRBV6-1 to TRBJ1-5; possible D gene TRBD1, 6 bases. CDR3 nucleotide sequence: TGTGCCAGCAGTGACTTGCACAGGGACCAAGGGCCCCAGCATTTT. This codes for CASSDLHRDQGPQHF.